These T cell receptor beta chains were read from a single sample in a study of cytomegalovirus exposure and HLA in healthy donors. Sequenced by immunoSEQ multiplex PCR; TCRdb stores in-frame clones only, minus some. The table includes 150,000 or so clones, 75% detected once. The sequencing input was PBMCs. The receptors here all came from a man between 18 and 29 years old in good health and CMV-seropositive. Both conserved end residues are part of each CDR3. A D gene is named only where the DNA matches it firmly. Clone size is shown for a subset of rows, as once, few, many or a class of expanded clone.

J gene: TRBJ2-3; clone size: few; V gene: TRBV7-2; D gene: -; CDR3 DNA: TGTGCCAGCAGCACAGCGGCGCTCACAGATACGCAGTATTTT; CDR3 protein: CASSTAALTDTQYF
J gene: TRBJ2-3; clone size: -; V gene: TRBV4-1; D gene: -; CDR3 DNA: TGCGCCAGCAGCCAAGAGGAGGCAGTGAGCACAGATACGCAGTATTTT; CDR3 protein: CASSQEEAVSTDTQYF
J gene: TRBJ1-3; clone size: -; V gene: TRBV11-2; D gene: TRBD1; CDR3 DNA: TGTGCCAGCAGCCGGGACAGCTCTGGAAACACCATATATTTT; CDR3 protein: CASSRDSSGNTIYF
J gene: TRBJ1-1; clone size: -; V gene: TRBV5-1; D gene: -; CDR3 DNA: TGCGCCAGCAGCTCCCGACAGGTTGGTACTGAAGCTTTCTTT; CDR3 protein: CASSSRQVGTEAFF
J gene: TRBJ2-3; clone size: -; V gene: TRBV18; D gene: -; CDR3 DNA: TGTGCCAGCTCCCGATACGAAGAGGATACGCAGTATTTT; CDR3 protein: CASSRYEEDTQYF
J gene: TRBJ2-7; clone size: -; V gene: TRBV6-1; D gene: -; CDR3 DNA: TGTGCCAGCAGCTTACAGGGCCCATCCAACGAGCAGTACTTC; CDR3 protein: CASSLQGPSNEQYF
J gene: TRBJ2-7; clone size: -; V gene: TRBV27; D gene: TRBD2; CDR3 DNA: TGTGCCAGCGCACTAAGGGGGCGGGAGGGCAGGTACGAGCAGTACTTC; CDR3 protein: CASALRGREGRYEQYF
J gene: TRBJ1-5; clone size: -; V gene: TRBV28; D gene: TRBD1; CDR3 DNA: TGTGCCAGCAGTATCTCAGGGGGCGCAGGTCAGCCCCAGCATTTT; CDR3 protein: CASSISGGAGQPQHF
J gene: TRBJ2-7; clone size: -; V gene: TRBV27; D gene: TRBD2; CDR3 DNA: TGTGCCAGCAGTTCCCAACTAGCGGGACCACCGTACGAGCAGTACTTC; CDR3 protein: CASSSQLAGPPYEQYF
J gene: TRBJ2-1; clone size: -; V gene: TRBV7-9; D gene: -; CDR3 DNA: TGTGCCAGCAGCTTAATGGCAACCTACAATGAGCAGTTCTTC; CDR3 protein: CASSLMATYNEQFF
J gene: TRBJ1-1; clone size: -; V gene: TRBV6-5; D gene: -; CDR3 DNA: TGTGCCAGCAGTTACTCCGGTGTTAGACTTCACGCTGAAGCTTTCTTT; CDR3 protein: CASSYSGVRLHAEAFF
J gene: TRBJ2-7; clone size: -; V gene: TRBV27; D gene: TRBD2; CDR3 DNA: TGTGCCAGCAGGATCGGGACTAGCGTTTCCTACGAGCAGTACTTC; CDR3 protein: CASRIGTSVSYEQYF
J gene: TRBJ2-7; clone size: once; V gene: TRBV7-6; D gene: -; CDR3 DNA: TGTGCCAGCAGCTTTACCCCTAACGTCTACGAGCAGTACTTC; CDR3 protein: CASSFTPNVYEQYF
J gene: TRBJ2-3; clone size: -; V gene: TRBV27; D gene: TRBD1; CDR3 DNA: TGTGCCAGCAGTTTGGGACAGGGGACAGATACGCAGTATTTT; CDR3 protein: CASSLGQGTDTQYF
J gene: TRBJ2-1; clone size: -; V gene: TRBV6-1; D gene: TRBD2; CDR3 DNA: TGTGCCAGCAGTGAAATCGGGCGGGAGAACAATGAGCAGTTCTTC; CDR3 protein: CASSEIGRENNEQFF
J gene: TRBJ2-3; clone size: -; V gene: TRBV7-9; D gene: TRBD2; CDR3 DNA: TGTGCCAGCAGGTCCCTTCCTAGCGGACCCACAGATACGCAGTATTTT; CDR3 protein: CASRSLPSGPTDTQYF
J gene: TRBJ2-5; clone size: -; V gene: TRBV6-5; D gene: TRBD2; CDR3 DNA: TGTGCCAGCAGTGAAGCGGGAGGGCCGCAGTACTTC; CDR3 protein: CASSEAGGPQYF
J gene: TRBJ2-5; clone size: -; V gene: TRBV30; D gene: TRBD2; CDR3 DNA: TGTGCCTGGAGTGTACGGGGGGGCGGGAGGGCAGAGACCCAGTACTTC; CDR3 protein: CAWSVRGGGRAETQYF
J gene: TRBJ2-1; clone size: -; V gene: TRBV19; D gene: TRBD2; CDR3 DNA: TGTGCCAGTAGTAGACTAGCGGGAGGGCCGTATGAGCAGTTCTTC; CDR3 protein: CASSRLAGGPYEQFF
J gene: TRBJ2-5; clone size: -; V gene: TRBV11-2; D gene: -; CDR3 DNA: TGTGCCAGCAGCTCCCCTCTGTCGGAGACCCAGTACTTC; CDR3 protein: CASSSPLSETQYF
J gene: TRBJ2-3; clone size: -; V gene: TRBV7-2; D gene: -; CDR3 DNA: TGTGCCAGCAGCTTTCAGGGGACAGATACGCAGTATTTT; CDR3 protein: CASSFQGTDTQYF
J gene: TRBJ2-7; clone size: -; V gene: TRBV18; D gene: TRBD1; CDR3 DNA: TGTGCCAGCTCCAGGACAGGGTCTTTCTACGAGCAGTACTTC; CDR3 protein: CASSRTGSFYEQYF
J gene: TRBJ1-2; clone size: -; V gene: TRBV2; D gene: -; CDR3 DNA: TGTGCCAGCAGTGGTATCAGCGGAAACTATGGCTACACCTTC; CDR3 protein: CASSGISGNYGYTF
J gene: TRBJ1-2; clone size: -; V gene: TRBV7-9; D gene: -; CDR3 DNA: TGTGCCAGCAGCCCCCGTTGGGACACCTATGGCTACACCTTC; CDR3 protein: CASSPRWDTYGYTF
J gene: TRBJ1-2; clone size: -; V gene: TRBV30; D gene: TRBD1; CDR3 DNA: TGTGCCTGTGACAGGGTTGGGGGTCACTATGGCTACACCTTC; CDR3 protein: CACDRVGGHYGYTF
J gene: TRBJ1-4; clone size: -; V gene: TRBV27; D gene: -; CDR3 DNA: TGTGCCAGCAGTTTAAGTAAAAACGGTGAAAAACTGTTTTTT; CDR3 protein: CASSLSKNGEKLFF
J gene: TRBJ2-6; clone size: few; V gene: TRBV2; D gene: -; CDR3 DNA: TGTGCCAGCAAGGGGAACTCTGGGGCCAACGTCCTGACTTTC; CDR3 protein: CASKGNSGANVLTF
J gene: TRBJ2-1; clone size: -; V gene: TRBV7-2; D gene: -; CDR3 DNA: TGTGCCAGCAGCCCTACCCGGGACTTGGAGAATGAGCAGTTCTTC; CDR3 protein: CASSPTRDLENEQFF
J gene: TRBJ1-4; clone size: -; V gene: TRBV7-9; D gene: -; CDR3 DNA: TGTGCCAGCAGCCTAGACACGGAGTGGAAAAAACTGTTTTTT; CDR3 protein: CASSLDTEWKKLFF
J gene: TRBJ1-1; clone size: -; V gene: TRBV29-1; D gene: TRBD1; CDR3 DNA: TGCAGCGTTCATGACAGGGCTCCGAACACTGAAGCTTTCTTT; CDR3 protein: CSVHDRAPNTEAFF
J gene: TRBJ2-7; clone size: few; V gene: TRBV7-9; D gene: -; CDR3 DNA: TGTGCCAGCAGCTTAGGGTCAGGTTCGCGCGAGCAGTACTTC; CDR3 protein: CASSLGSGSREQYF
J gene: TRBJ1-5; clone size: -; V gene: TRBV2; D gene: -; CDR3 DNA: TGTGCCAGCAGCGAGGTTGTGGAGAATCAGCCCCAGCATTTT; CDR3 protein: CASSEVVENQPQHF
J gene: TRBJ2-3; clone size: -; V gene: TRBV25-1; D gene: -; CDR3 DNA: TGTGCCAGCAGTGAACAGGCCGATACGCAGTATTTT; CDR3 protein: CASSEQADTQYF
J gene: TRBJ2-7; clone size: -; V gene: TRBV27; D gene: -; CDR3 DNA: TGTGCCAGCAGTCCCCGGGACTCCTACTCCTACGAGCAGTACTTC; CDR3 protein: CASSPRDSYSYEQYF
J gene: TRBJ1-4; clone size: -; V gene: TRBV19; D gene: TRBD1; CDR3 DNA: TGTGCCAGTAGCACAGGGGGAGTCCGGACTAATGAAAAACTGTTTTTT; CDR3 protein: CASSTGGVRTNEKLFF
J gene: TRBJ2-3; clone size: once; V gene: TRBV5-4; D gene: TRBD2; CDR3 DNA: TGTGCCAGCAGCAAGGCGACTAGCGGAAGGACAGATACGCAGTATTTT; CDR3 protein: CASSKATSGRTDTQYF
J gene: TRBJ2-1; clone size: -; V gene: TRBV28; D gene: -; CDR3 DNA: TGTGCCACCCATTACAATGAGCAGTTCTTC; CDR3 protein: CATHYNEQFF